The table lists the clone carrying this T cell receptor beta chain with many counts. Its target is not known. These data originate in a study of regulatory T cells in long-lasting Graves disease. Across the whole study: For a period under 3 months, newly diagnosed Graves' patients had taken antithyroid drugs. Study results and limitations: Persistent disease preferred TRBV28, TRBJ1-2 and TRBJ2-5; new disease, TRBV20-1 and TRBJ2-1.

Indicated time point: newly diagnosed GD, antithyroid drugs for less than 3 months. PBMC RNA served as the TCR library source. The ends were cut back, 4 bases at V and 3 bases at J, with 27 bases in the middle. CDR1 and CDR2 from the germline V gene are SQVTM and ANQGSEA. This CDR3 comprises 18 residues. According to the study, TCR beta libraries were built with iRepertoire HTBI primers and CDR3-region Arm-PCR. Each CDR3 protein gets one entry after TCRdb re-called the multiplex PCR reads with MiXCR. The sample carries around 500,000 distinct CDR3 sequences, approximately 12% recorded once. The same data also contributed to another study, on T cells in Graves' hyperthyroidism and ophthalmopathy. That report adds: Graves' hyperthyroidism qualified as stable when ophthalmopathy did not progress within 18 months.

The input for sequencing was peripheral blood mononuclear cells (PBMCs), taken at new diagnosis, from a patient treated with antithyroid drugs. The gene calls are TRBV29-1 and TRBJ1-2; D remains ambiguous. The clonotype was recovered from a young man with Graves disease. CDR3 region: CSVGVNSDPTLAYYGYTF. CDR3 sequence (DNA): TGCAGCGTTGGGGTAAACTCAGACCCCACTTTAGCCTACTATGGCTACACCTTC. Combining the CDR3 with reference TRBV29-1 and TRBJ1-2 gives the whole variable domain SAVISQKPSRDICQRGTSLTIQCQVDSQVTMMFWYRQQPGQSLTLIATANQGSEATYESGFVIDKFPISRPNLTFSTLTVSNMSPEDSSIYLCSVGVNSDPTLAYYGYTFGSGTRLTVV.